The 8 T cell receptor beta chains below were found in one sample sequenced in a study of early T cells in non-severe SARS-CoV-2 infection. TCRdb reanalysed the 5' RACE reads using MiXCR and keeps one entry per CDR3 protein. The data show around 86,000 distinct CDR3 sequences, over 12% seen once. Sequenced material: whole blood. The source is an adult who was a healthcare worker with PCR-confirmed SARS-CoV-2 infection or an uninfected control (not recorded which).

This clonotype was observed at least ten times. The chain combines TRBV4-1 with TRBJ2-1, with 11 bases aligning to TRBD1. The CDR3 is 16 residues long. V dropped 4 bases and J dropped 8; count of bases not matched to a gene: 10. Germline V gene sequence: CDR1 MGHRA, CDR2 YSYEKL. DNA for the CDR3: TGCGCCAGCAGCCCGAACTACGGGACAGGGGGTTATGAGCAGTTCTTC. The encoded protein is CASSPNYGTGGYEQFF.

V usage is TRBV27 and J usage is TRBJ2-3, with TRBD1 matching over 10 bases. The CDR3 has 20 residues. Germline CDR1 reads MNHEY; CDR2 reads SMNVEV (reference sequence). V trimming: 5 bases; J trimming: 0 bases; junction bases outside the gene matches: 17. The CDR3 sequence is CASSTYLRDRGQSSTDTQYF. The CDR3 nucleotides read TGTGCCAGCAGTACCTACCTTCGGGACAGGGGTCAAAGTAGCACAGATACGCAGTATTTT.

Only a few counts were recorded for this clonotype. V is TRBV28 and J is TRBJ2-5; TRBD2 matches at 7 bases. Trimming at V came to 6 bases and at J to 7 bases, leaving 14 bases not matched to a gene. Germline V gene data show CDR1 as MDHEN and CDR2 as SYDVKM. The CDR3 is 15 amino acids. The CDR3 loop reads CASRTPTGGLGTQYF. CDR3 nucleotide sequence: TGTGCCAGCAGGACCCCCACCGGGGGGTTAGGGACCCAGTACTTC. The variable domain in full, with the rest retrieved from reference TRBV28 and TRBJ2-5, is DVKVTQSSRYLVKRTGEKVFLECVQDMDHENMFWYRQDPGLGLRLIYFSYDVKMKEKGDIPEGYSVSREKKERFSLILESASTNQTSMYLCASRTPTGGLGTQYFGPGTRLLVL.

This clonotype was counted between two and nine times. This chain joins TRBV6-1 and TRBJ1-2, with TRBD1 as a possible D gene (6 bases). Germline lookup yields CDR1 MNHNS and CDR2 SASEGT. The CDR3 contains 15 residues. The V end was cut by 7 bases, the J end by 3 bases, with 18 bases between. The CDR3 coding sequence is TGTGCCAGCACCCGAAGGACGGGGGCGCACTATGGCTACACCTTC. Translated, it gives CASTRRTGAHYGYTF.

This clonotype was seen a handful of times. The V and J genes are TRBV5-1 and TRBJ2-1; D gene ambiguous. Trimming left V 2 bases short and J 5 bases short, with 5 bases between. Germline assignment: CDR1 SGHRS and CDR2 YFSETQ. The length of the CDR3 is 12 residues. The CDR3 region has the DNA TGCGCCAGCAGCTTAATTAACAATGAGCAGTTCTTC. Protein product: CASSLINNEQFF.

This clonotype occurred a few times. The J gene is TRBJ2-3, the V gene TRBV6-5; the D gene is possibly TRBD2 (7 bases). Trimming stripped 8 bases from V and 3 bases from J, with 9 bases between. CDR3 length: 12 amino acids. Looked up from germline, CDR1 is MNHEY and CDR2 is SVGAGI. Here the CDR3 DNA reads TGTGCCAGCGGGGGGGCGACAGATACGCAGTATTTT. It translates to CASGGATDTQYF.

V gene TRBV12-5 combines with J gene TRBJ2-3; D is ambiguous. In germline, CDR1 is LGHNT, CDR2 FRNRAP. The CDR3 extends over 11 amino acids. V lost 5 bases and J 5 bases, leaving 5 bases between the germline ends. CDR3 sequence (DNA): TGTGCTAGTGGTCCTGTAGATACGCAGTATTTT. Translation: CASGPVDTQYF.

The chain carries TRBV7-2 and TRBJ2-1, with 10 bases lining up with TRBD2. The CDR3 has 16 amino acids. The germline gives CDR1 SGHTA, CDR2 FQGNSA. Losses at the gene ends were 1 base for V and 10 bases for J; bases not matched to a gene: 10. CDR3 amino acids: CASSLVRLAGSGEQFF. The CDR3 nucleotides are TGTGCCAGCAGCTTAGTTAGACTAGCGGGTTCGGGGGAGCAGTTCTTC.